These T cell receptor beta chains were read from a single sample in a study of shared clonotypes between healthy human individuals. The method was immunoSEQ multiplex PCR; TCRdb's version includes in-frame clones alone and lacks a portion of them. The sample shows about 1.5 million clones, 95% to 99% of them seen only once. The sample consisted of naive CD4+ T cells sorted from blood. Every receptor here comes from a man under 40 in good health. Both conserved end residues are part of each CDR3. Each record gives: clone size, J gene, CDR3 length, D gene, V gene, CDR3 protein, CDR3 DNA. D genes are given only for firm matches. Clone sizes are given selectively: once, few, many, or a class where the clone is expanded.

once | TRBJ1-3 | 13 | NA | TRBV10-1 | CASSDGAGNTIYF | TGCGCCAGCAGTGATGGGGCTGGAAACACCATATATTTT
NA | TRBJ2-2 | 13 | NA | TRBV5-1 | CASSLVYNGELFF | TGCGCCAGCAGCTTGGTTTATAACGGGGAGCTGTTTTTT
NA | TRBJ2-3 | 16 | TRBD2 | TRBV5-4 | CASSLAQRGSTDTQYF | TGTGCCAGCAGCTTGGCCCAGCGGGGAAGCACAGATACGCAGTATTTT
once | TRBJ2-1 | 14 | NA | TRBV4-3 | CASSQLGTYNEQFF | TGCGCCAGCAGCCAGTTAGGGACCTACAATGAGCAGTTCTTC
NA | TRBJ1-1 | 15 | NA | TRBV7-2 | CASSLVAGKNTEAFF | TGTGCCAGCAGCTTAGTGGCAGGGAAGAACACTGAAGCTTTCTTT
NA | TRBJ1-5 | 16 | TRBD1 | TRBV28 | CASSLHRGDGNQPQHF | TGTGCCAGCAGTTTGCACAGGGGCGATGGCAATCAGCCCCAGCATTTT
NA | TRBJ1-5 | 13 | NA | TRBV5-5 | CASSQNSNQPQHF | TGTGCCAGCAGCCAAAATAGCAATCAGCCCCAGCATTTT
once | TRBJ2-7 | 13 | TRBD1 | TRBV28 | CASSLTGDYEQYF | TGTGCCAGCAGTTTGACAGGGGACTACGAGCAGTACTTC
NA | TRBJ2-1 | 15 | TRBD2 | TRBV19 | CASTWTSGGYNEQFF | TGTGCCAGTACCTGGACTAGCGGGGGTTACAATGAGCAGTTCTTC
NA | TRBJ1-1 | 14 | TRBD1 | TRBV28 | CASSRTGVNTEAFF | TGTGCCAGCAGTCGGACAGGGGTTAACACTGAAGCTTTCTTT
NA | TRBJ2-3 | 17 | NA | TRBV4-3 | CASSQGGGGGPTDTQYF | TGCGCCAGCAGCCAAGGAGGGGGGGGAGGTCCCACAGATACGCAGTATTTT
NA | TRBJ2-7 | 13 | NA | TRBV19 | CASSIDLKYEQYF | TGTGCCAGTAGTATAGATCTGAAATACGAGCAGTACTTC
NA | TRBJ1-5 | 15 | NA | TRBV5-6 | CASSLKASALLAQHF | TGTGCCAGCAGCTTGAAAGCCAGTGCCCTTTTAGCCCAGCATTTT
NA | TRBJ2-2 | 15 | TRBD2 | TRBV7-7 | CASSVLAGVPGELFF | TGTGCTAGCAGCGTACTAGCGGGAGTGCCCGGGGAGCTGTTTTTT
NA | TRBJ2-7 | 13 | TRBD1 | TRBV5-1 | CASSRTDRGEQYF | TGCGCCAGCAGCAGAACTGACAGGGGCGAGCAGTACTTC
NA | TRBJ1-4 | 14 | NA | TRBV11-1 | CASSSRPQSEKLFF | TGTGCCAGCAGCTCAAGACCCCAAAGTGAAAAACTGTTTTTT
NA | TRBJ1-2 | 14 | NA | TRBV19 | CASSINAASRGYTF | TGTGCCAGTAGTATAAACGCAGCCTCCCGTGGCTACACCTTC
NA | TRBJ2-3 | 17 | NA | TRBV27 | CASSVTQRVGNTDTQYF | TGTGCCAGCAGTGTAACTCAGCGGGTTGGGAACACAGATACGCAGTATTTT
NA | TRBJ2-1 | 17 | NA | TRBV14 | CASSRRQSPLSPNEQFF | TGTGCCAGCAGCCGGCGACAGTCCCCATTATCGCCCAATGAGCAGTTCTTC
NA | TRBJ2-7 | 17 | TRBD1 | TRBV27 | CATKTGNDLRSSYEQYF | TGTGCCACCAAGACAGGGAACGACTTAAGAAGCTCCTACGAGCAGTACTTC
NA | TRBJ2-5 | 15 | NA | TRBV5-4 | CASSYQTRGRETQYF | TGTGCCAGCAGCTACCAAACCAGGGGTAGGGAGACCCAGTACTTC
NA | TRBJ2-5 | 16 | NA | TRBV28 | CASSHTSPSPKETQYF | TGTGCCAGCAGTCATACGTCCCCCAGCCCCAAAGAGACCCAGTACTTC
once | TRBJ1-4 | 15 | TRBD1 | TRBV5-1 | CASSLAGTGDEKLFF | TGCGCCAGCAGCTTGGCGGGGACAGGGGATGAAAAACTGTTTTTT
NA | TRBJ1-1 | 11 | NA | TRBV20-1 | CSATADTEAFF | TGCAGTGCTACGGCGGACACTGAAGCTTTCTTT
once | TRBJ2-7 | 13 | NA | TRBV27 | CASSHGGPYEQYF | TGTGCCAGCTCTCATGGTGGGCCCTACGAGCAGTACTTC
NA | TRBJ1-1 | 11 | NA | TRBV29-1 | CSVEVYTEAFF | TGCAGCGTTGAGGTGTACACTGAAGCTTTCTTT
NA | TRBJ2-5 | 16 | NA | TRBV10-3 | CAISHKEGGVEETQYF | TGTGCCATCAGTCACAAGGAGGGTGGTGTTGAAGAGACCCAGTACTTC
NA | TRBJ2-5 | 15 | TRBD1 | TRBV5-1 | CASSLLGTEEETQYF | TGCGCCAGCAGCTTGCTGGGGACAGAAGAAGAGACCCAGTACTTC
NA | TRBJ2-4 | 15 | NA | TRBV5-4 | CASRNGGVAKNIQYF | TGTGCCAGCAGAAACGGTGGGGTAGCCAAAAACATTCAGTACTTC
NA | TRBJ2-1 | 18 | NA | TRBV5-1 | CASSLRVQGSPDPNEQFF | TGCGCCAGCAGCTTGAGGGTACAAGGGTCCCCCGACCCTAATGAGCAGTTCTTC
NA | TRBJ1-5 | 16 | NA | TRBV4-2 | CASSFVQGDSNQPQHF | TGTGCCAGCAGCTTTGTACAAGGGGATAGCAATCAGCCCCAGCATTTT
once | TRBJ2-2 | 18 | NA | TRBV11-3 | CASSFGLGQGVNTGELFF | TGTGCCAGCAGCTTTGGGTTGGGGCAGGGCGTGAACACCGGGGAGCTGTTTTTT
NA | TRBJ2-3 | 16 | TRBD2 | TRBV2 | CASSGSSGRGTDTQYF | TGTGCCAGCAGTGGGTCTAGCGGGAGGGGAACAGATACGCAGTATTTT
NA | TRBJ2-1 | 14 | TRBD1 | TRBV10-3 | CAISEAQGSGEQFF | TGTGCCATCAGTGAGGCACAGGGGTCCGGTGAGCAGTTCTTC
NA | TRBJ2-1 | 16 | TRBD2 | TRBV2 | CASSGPGLAAGGEQFF | TGTGCCAGCAGCGGCCCGGGACTAGCTGCGGGCGGTGAGCAGTTCTTC
NA | TRBJ1-2 | 14 | NA | TRBV10-3 | CAISESVAMWGYTF | TGTGCCATCAGTGAGTCCGTAGCAATGTGGGGCTACACCTTC
NA | TRBJ2-5 | 15 | TRBD1 | TRBV7-9 | CASSLGQVVEETQYF | TGTGCCAGCAGCCTGGGACAGGTGGTTGAGGAGACCCAGTACTTC
NA | TRBJ2-1 | 14 | NA | TRBV5-1 | CASSSRGTYNEQFF | TGCGCCAGCAGTTCACGGGGAACTTACAATGAGCAGTTCTTC
NA | TRBJ1-5 | 14 | NA | TRBV5-1 | CASSEFGGNQPQHF | TGCGCCAGCAGCGAGTTCGGAGGCAATCAGCCCCAGCATTTT
NA | TRBJ1-4 | 15 | TRBD1 | TRBV5-1 | CASSLLGTANEKLFF | TGCGCCAGCAGCTTGTTGGGGACAGCTAATGAAAAACTGTTTTTT
NA | TRBJ2-7 | 15 | TRBD2 | TRBV4-1 | CASSALGTSSREQYF | TGCGCCAGCAGCGCGCTGGGGACTAGCTCGAGGGAGCAGTACTTC